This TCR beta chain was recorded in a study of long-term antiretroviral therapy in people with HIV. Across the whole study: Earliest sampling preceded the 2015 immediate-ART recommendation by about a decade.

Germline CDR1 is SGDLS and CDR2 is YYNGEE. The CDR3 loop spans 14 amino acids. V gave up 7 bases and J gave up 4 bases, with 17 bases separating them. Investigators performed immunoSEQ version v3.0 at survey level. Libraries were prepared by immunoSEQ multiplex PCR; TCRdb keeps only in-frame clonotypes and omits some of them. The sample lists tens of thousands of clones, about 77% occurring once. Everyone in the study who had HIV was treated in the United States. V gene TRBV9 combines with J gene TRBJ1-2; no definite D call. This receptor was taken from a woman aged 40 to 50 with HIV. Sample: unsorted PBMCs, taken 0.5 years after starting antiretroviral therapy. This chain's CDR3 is CASSSGRVVYGYTF. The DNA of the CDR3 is TGTGCCAGCTCCTCAGGTAGGGTCGTCTATGGCTACACCTTC.